This T cell receptor (beta chain) is drawn from a study of cytomegalovirus exposure and HLA in healthy donors. Study-wide findings and caveats: In a later analysis, V- and J-gene trimming of beta chains associated with a DCLRE1C missense variant, replicated independently. Being indistinguishable, some V segments were excluded, TRBV6-2 and TRBV6-3 among them.

This clone was counted only a few times. Its antigen is unidentified. A read error may produce the germline difference seen at one junction end. With 60 Vbeta and 13 Jbeta primers, the PCR was carried out. Only in-frame clones appear in the TCRdb table, and some are missing; sequencing was by immunoSEQ multiplex PCR. The table shows roughly 200,000 clones, with approximately 79% occurring only once. CDR3 length: 14 amino acids. The germline V gene encodes CDR1 MNHEY and CDR2 SMNVEV (reference sequence). Material for sequencing was PBMCs. The source of this sequence is a man aged 45-65 years in good health and CMV-seronegative. V is TRBV27 and J is TRBJ2-7; a weak D match, TRBD2 (5 bases). CDR3 region: CASSLSRSGPKRVF. The CDR3 DNA is TGTGCCAGCAGTTTATCCCGGAGCGGACCAAAAAGGGTCTTC.